The 2 T cell receptor beta chains below all came from one sample that was sequenced in a study of T cells after yellow fever vaccination. Each CDR3 protein gets one entry after TCRdb re-called the 5' RACE reads with MiXCR. The repertoire holds approximately 70,000 distinct CDR3 sequences, with less than 8.5% as singletons. The sequences come from CD8+ T cells sorted from PBMCs, collected around 45 days after the first yellow fever vaccination. The receptors were gathered from a young man who received the YFV17D yellow fever vaccine.

This clonotype was observed a few times. V usage is TRBV19 and J usage is TRBJ2-2, with unresolved D. Germline V gives CDR1 LNHDA, CDR2 SQIVND (reference sequence). Trimming left V 7 bases short and J 4 bases short, with 4 bases between. The CDR3 spans 11 residues. CDR3 loop: CASTFTGELFF. The CDR3 DNA reads as TGTGCCAGTACCTTCACCGGGGAGCTGTTTTTT. The full variable domain, its missing parts supplied by reference TRBV19 and TRBJ2-2, is DGGITQSPKYLFRKEGQNVTLSCEQNLNHDAMYWYRQDPGQGLRLIYYSQIVNDFQKGDIAEGYSVSREKKESFPLTVTSAQKNPTAFYLCASTFTGELFFGEGSRLTVL.

This clonotype came up many times. This chain joins TRBV3-1 and TRBJ2-2; TRBD1 agrees at 12 bases. The CDR3 is made up of 19 amino acids. From germline, CDR1 is LGHDT and CDR2 YNNKEL (reference sequence). The V and J ends lost 7 bases and 5 bases, in that order; junction bases with no gene match: 17. The CDR3 protein is CASKVIGTGGLKETGELFF. The CDR3 DNA is TGTGCCAGCAAAGTCATCGGGACAGGGGGCCTGAAGGAGACCGGGGAGCTGTTTTTT. Supplemented by reference TRBV3-1 and TRBJ2-2, the full variable domain reads DTAVSQTPKYLVTQMGNDKSIKCEQNLGHDTMYWYKQDSKKFLKIMFSYNNKELIINETVPNRFSPKSPDKAHLNLHINSLELGDSAVYFCASKVIGTGGLKETGELFFGEGSRLTVL.